This entry is about one T cell receptor beta chain. The target antigen is unknown. Clones were sequenced by immunoSEQ multiplex PCR, and TCRdb holds only the in-frame ones, with some missing. The sample lists about 36,000 clones; around three quarters were seen once. This record comes from a study of pediatric ulcerative colitis. Regarding the study as a whole: Acute severe colitis showed lower rectal diversity from clonal expansions. Rectal pinch biopsies may include blood-derived T cells. Compared with controls, ulcerative colitis showed greater blood-rectum clone sharing.

During colonoscopy, one to two rectal pinch biopsies were collected. The CDR3 is 13 amino acids. CDR1 SGHRS and CDR2 YFSETQ come from the germline V gene. V lost 0 bases, J lost 1 base, and 1 base lay in between. The chain is built from TRBV5-1 and TRBJ1-4, with no clear D. The sample consisted of gut tissue. This clonotype was obtained from a boy younger than 18 with moderate ulcerative colitis. Here the CDR3 DNA reads TGCGCCAGCAGCTTGGAAACTAATGAAAAACTGTTTTTT. This gives the protein CASSLETNEKLFF.